This TCR beta chain was obtained from a study of T cells in Graves' hyperthyroidism and ophthalmopathy. Study results and limitations: The model made its ophthalmopathy prediction, and onset followed a median 6.5 months later. Blood samples included most of the expanded thyroid clonotypes exceeding 0.001.

A note on this clonotype: Its target is unknown.

The CDR3 loop spans 14 amino acids. Looked up from germline, CDR1 is MNHEY and CDR2 is SMNVEV (reference sequence). The V end was cut by 6 bases, the J end by 3 bases, with 11 bases between. The investigators amplified TCR beta CDR3 regions from RNA transcripts. The TCR CDR3 was amplified in a first-round RT-PCR using the HTBI primer set. TCRdb re-called the multiplex PCR reads through MiXCR, storing one row per CDR3 protein. The data contain about 360,000 distinct CDR3 sequences, just under 25% of them singletons. Exclusion of a patient resulted from uncontrolled infection, other autoimmune disease, pregnancy or lactation. Diagnostic assessment was based on clinical symptoms, serum thyroxine and TRAb, thyroid ultrasound and orbital computed tomography.

This TCR was sampled from a man over 45 with Graves' hyperthyroidism. V gene TRBV27 combines with J gene TRBJ2-2; the D is unclear. The sample was blood. The CDR3 loop is CASSWQVHTGELFF. CDR3 bases: TGTGCCAGCAGCTGGCAGGTACACACCGGGGAGCTGTTTTTT.